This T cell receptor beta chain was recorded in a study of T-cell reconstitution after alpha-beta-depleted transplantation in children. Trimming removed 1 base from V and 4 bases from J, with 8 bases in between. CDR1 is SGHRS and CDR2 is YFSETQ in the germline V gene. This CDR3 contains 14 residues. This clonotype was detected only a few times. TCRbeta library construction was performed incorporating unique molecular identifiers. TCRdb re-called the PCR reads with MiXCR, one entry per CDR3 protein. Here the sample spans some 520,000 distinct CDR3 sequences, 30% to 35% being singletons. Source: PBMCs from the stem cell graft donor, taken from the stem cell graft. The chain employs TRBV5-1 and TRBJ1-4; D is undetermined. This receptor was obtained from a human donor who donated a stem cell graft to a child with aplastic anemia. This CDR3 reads CASSLKGINEKLFF. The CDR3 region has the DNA TGCGCCAGCAGCTTGAAGGGCATTAATGAAAAACTGTTTTTT.